This T cell receptor (beta chain) was documented in a study of cytomegalovirus exposure and HLA in healthy donors. CDR3 length: 15 residues. CDR1 and CDR2 from the germline V gene are MNHEY and SVGAGI. With 4 bases clipped from V and 10 bases from J, the junction kept 8 bases outside the gene matches. The PCR employed 60 Vbeta primers together with 13 Jbeta primers. This table comes from immunoSEQ multiplex PCR, and its TCRdb copy is limited to in-frame clones, with some not included. The sample includes some 120,000 clones, around 84% seen only once; the top ten take about 2%. The specimen was PBMCs. The chain couples TRBV6-5 to TRBJ1-6; 9 nucleotides match TRBD1. This sequence was found in a young man in good health and CMV-seronegative. The CDR3 DNA reads as TGTGCCAGCAGTTTACTGGGACAGGGAGCCTCACCCCTCCACTTT. Amino acids: CASSLLGQGASPLHF.